Listed below are T cell receptor beta chains from one sample, sequenced in a study of STAT5B mutations in CD4+ large granular lymphocyte leukemia. The repertoire was sequenced with immunoSEQ multiplex PCR; TCRdb's copy has only in-frame clones and lacks some. This table holds 23,000 or so clones, 74% found once. The sample taken for sequencing was CD4+ T cells from blood buffy coats. The receptors originated from a human donor in good health. Each CDR3 is given with its conserved first and last residue. Only some rows state a clone size, as once, few, many or a class for expanded clones.

>TRBV7-9|TRBJ1-1|few
CASSFGMKAEAFF
>TRBV15|TRBJ2-5|few
CATSRDIETQYF
>TRBV28|TRBJ2-2|NA
CASKHRTGGTGELFF
>TRBV11-2|TRBJ2-4|NA
CASSLDSGSGVIQYF
>TRBV7-6|TRBJ2-2|NA
CASSFNLGSSTGELFF
>TRBV5-1|TRBJ2-7|once
CASSLSGEVYEQYF
>TRBV19|TRBJ1-5|NA
CASSGSNQPQHF
>TRBV6-5|TRBJ1-1|few
CASRLTGGNTEAFF
>TRBV6-5|TRBJ2-5|NA
CASSPGTAWETQYF
>TRBV14|TRBJ2-5|NA
CARSFPRETQYF
>TRBV7-2|TRBJ2-1|once
CASSLYEQFF
>TRBV27|TRBJ2-2|NA
CASRRTGFTGELFF
>TRBV9|TRBJ1-2|NA
CASRSGDSIHGYTF
>TRBV9|TRBJ2-1|NA
CASSVTGGPYNEQFF
>TRBV28|TRBJ1-4|few
CASSGNGEKLFF
>TRBV7-7|TRBJ2-3|NA
CASSLGLTPTDTQYF
>TRBV10-2|TRBJ2-7|NA
CASKGGPEGTDEQYF
>TRBV30|TRBJ1-6|NA
CAWRDRDNSPLHF
>TRBV19|TRBJ2-3|few
CASSIMGGLDTQYF
>TRBV5-5|TRBJ2-1|NA
CASSQDRGSVYEQFF
>TRBV27|TRBJ1-1|once
CASSLNRGLPAFF
>TRBV19|TRBJ1-3|NA
CASSIDGDSGNTIYF
>TRBV7-8|TRBJ1-1|NA
CASSLGSGPRNTEAFF
>TRBV18|TRBJ1-6|few
CASSPGPGGYNSPLHF
>TRBV2|TRBJ2-5|NA
CASSEETQYF
>TRBV25-1|TRBJ1-4|NA
CASSDSRTSEKLFF
>TRBV7-9|TRBJ2-2|NA
CASSWGQGATGELFF
>TRBV7-3|TRBJ2-5|NA
CASSRRGGMKETQYF
>TRBV15|TRBJ1-6|NA
CATAKRGVGSSPLHF
>TRBV19|TRBJ2-3|few
CASREAGAKDTQYF
>TRBV7-9|TRBJ1-4|NA
CASSLSGAPNEKLFF
>TRBV10-3|TRBJ1-1|NA
CAISIAGARSQAFF
>TRBV6-6|TRBJ2-7|NA
CASTAGGTSYYEQYF
>TRBV7-9|TRBJ2-3|NA
CASSLAKGVVEYF
>TRBV7-3|TRBJ2-2|NA
CASSPQTGELFF
>TRBV5-6|TRBJ2-5|NA
CASSFPTGGFETQYF
>TRBV4-3|TRBJ2-2|once
CASSQDTGPTGELFF
>TRBV7-5|TRBJ1-1|NA
CVRSLGGDRIDCTEAFF
>TRBV4-3|TRBJ1-2|NA
CASSRRQGADYGYTF
>TRBV2|TRBJ1-3|NA
CASSEWYSGNTIYF
>TRBV28|TRBJ1-5|NA
CASRLGAHQPQHF
>TRBV2|TRBJ1-1|NA
CASSELENTEAFF
>TRBV7-6|TRBJ1-3|NA
CASSPRSQGTGNTIYF
>TRBV5-1|TRBJ2-1|NA
CASSPGSYNEQFF
>TRBV18|TRBJ2-1|NA
CASSLRHGTAYNEQFF
>TRBV19|TRBJ2-1|NA
CASSIDLAGHSYNEQFF
>TRBV28|TRBJ1-1|NA
CASSPRDRYTEAFF
>TRBV11-1|TRBJ1-3|NA
CASSTGTRSGNTIYF
>TRBV6-6|TRBJ2-1|NA
CASMNGNEQFF
>TRBV7-8|TRBJ2-3|NA
CASSLVGGGAGDTQYF